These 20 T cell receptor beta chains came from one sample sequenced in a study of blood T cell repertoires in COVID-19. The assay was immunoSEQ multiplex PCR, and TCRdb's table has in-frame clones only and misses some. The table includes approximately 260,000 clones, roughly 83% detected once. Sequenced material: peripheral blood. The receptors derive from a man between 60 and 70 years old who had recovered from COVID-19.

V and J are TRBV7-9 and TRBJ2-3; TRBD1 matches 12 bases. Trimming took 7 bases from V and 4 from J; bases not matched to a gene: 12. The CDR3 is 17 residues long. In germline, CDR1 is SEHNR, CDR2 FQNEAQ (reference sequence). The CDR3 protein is CASTSSTGTGGPDTQYF. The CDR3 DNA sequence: TGTGCCAGCACCTCCAGTACCGGGACAGGGGGCCCAGATACGCAGTATTTT.

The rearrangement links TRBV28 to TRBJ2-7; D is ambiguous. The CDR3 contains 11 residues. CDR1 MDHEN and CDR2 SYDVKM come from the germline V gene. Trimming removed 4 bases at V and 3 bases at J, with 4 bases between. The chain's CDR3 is CASSSDYEQYF. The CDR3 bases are TGTGCCAGCAGTTCAGACTACGAGCAGTACTTC.

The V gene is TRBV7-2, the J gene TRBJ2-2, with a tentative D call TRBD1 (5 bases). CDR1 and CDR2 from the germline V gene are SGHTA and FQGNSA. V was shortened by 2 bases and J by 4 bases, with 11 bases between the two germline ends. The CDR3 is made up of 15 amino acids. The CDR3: CASSLQGFATGELFF. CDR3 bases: TGTGCCAGCAGCTTACAGGGTTTTGCCACCGGGGAGCTGTTTTTT.

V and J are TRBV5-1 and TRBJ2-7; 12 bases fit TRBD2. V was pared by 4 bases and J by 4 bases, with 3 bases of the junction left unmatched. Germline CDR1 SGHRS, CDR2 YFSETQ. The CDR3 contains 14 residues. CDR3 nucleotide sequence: TGCGCCAGCAGCCCCGGACTAGCGGGGTACGAGCAGTACTTC. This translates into CASSPGLAGYEQYF.

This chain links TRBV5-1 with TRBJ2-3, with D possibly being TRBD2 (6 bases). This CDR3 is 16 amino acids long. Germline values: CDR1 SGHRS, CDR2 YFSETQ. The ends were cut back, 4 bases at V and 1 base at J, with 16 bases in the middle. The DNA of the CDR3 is TGCGCCAGCAGCCCCGGGGCGGGGCCGGGCACAGATACGCAGTATTTT. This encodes CASSPGAGPGTDTQYF.

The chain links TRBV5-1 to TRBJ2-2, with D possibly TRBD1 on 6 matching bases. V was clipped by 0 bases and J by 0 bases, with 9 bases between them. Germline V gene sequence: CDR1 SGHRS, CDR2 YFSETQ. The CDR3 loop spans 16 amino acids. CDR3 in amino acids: CASSLGTGPNTGELFF. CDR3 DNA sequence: TGCGCCAGCAGCTTGGGAACAGGGCCGAACACCGGGGAGCTGTTTTTT.

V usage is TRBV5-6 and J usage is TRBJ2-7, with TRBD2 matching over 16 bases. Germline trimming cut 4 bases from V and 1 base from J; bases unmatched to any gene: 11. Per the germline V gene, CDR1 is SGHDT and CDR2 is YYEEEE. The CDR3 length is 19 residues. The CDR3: CASSGLGTSGGGTSYEQYF. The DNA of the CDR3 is TGTGCCAGCAGCGGCTTGGGGACTAGCGGGGGGGGCACGTCCTACGAGCAGTACTTC.

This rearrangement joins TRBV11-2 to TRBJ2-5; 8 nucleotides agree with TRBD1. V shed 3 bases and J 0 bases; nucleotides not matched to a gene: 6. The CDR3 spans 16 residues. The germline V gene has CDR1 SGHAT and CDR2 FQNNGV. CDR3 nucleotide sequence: TGTGCCAGCAGCTTGCAGGGGGCCACGTACCAAGAGACCCAGTACTTC. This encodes CASSLQGATYQETQYF.

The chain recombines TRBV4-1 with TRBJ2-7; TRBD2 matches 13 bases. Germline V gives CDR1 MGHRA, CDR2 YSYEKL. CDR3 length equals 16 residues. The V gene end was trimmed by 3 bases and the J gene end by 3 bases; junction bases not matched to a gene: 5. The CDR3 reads CASSQPTSGRNYEQYF. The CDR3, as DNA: TGCGCCAGCAGCCAGCCGACTAGCGGGAGGAACTACGAGCAGTACTTC.

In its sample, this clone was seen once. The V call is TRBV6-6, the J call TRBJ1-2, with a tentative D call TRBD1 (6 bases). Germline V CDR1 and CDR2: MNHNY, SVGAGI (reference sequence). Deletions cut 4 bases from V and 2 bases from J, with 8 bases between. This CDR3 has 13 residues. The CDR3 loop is CASSFTGNYGYTF. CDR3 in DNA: TGTGCCAGCAGTTTTACAGGGAACTATGGCTACACCTTC.

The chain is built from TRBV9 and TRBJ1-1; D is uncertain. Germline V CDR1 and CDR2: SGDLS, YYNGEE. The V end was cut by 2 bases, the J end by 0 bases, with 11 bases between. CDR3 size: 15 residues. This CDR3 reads CASSVGQVMNTEAFF. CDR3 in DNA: TGTGCCAGCAGCGTCGGCCAGGTCATGAACACTGAAGCTTTCTTT.

The chain's CDR3 is CASSLSTIPRAGDEQYF. DNA of the CDR3: TGTGCCAGCAGTTTATCGACGATTCCCAGGGCTGGAGACGAGCAGTACTTC. The V call is TRBV27, the J call TRBJ2-7; possibly TRBD1 for D (5 bases). V lost 0 bases, J lost 5 bases, and 20 bases lay in between. The CDR3 runs to 17 residues. Germline CDR1 reads MNHEY; CDR2 reads SMNVEV (reference sequence).

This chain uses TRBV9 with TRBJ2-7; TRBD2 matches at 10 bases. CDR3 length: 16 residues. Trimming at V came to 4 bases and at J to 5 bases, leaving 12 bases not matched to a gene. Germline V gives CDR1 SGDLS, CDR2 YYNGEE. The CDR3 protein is CASSPYLLAGVDEQYF. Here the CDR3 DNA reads TGTGCCAGCAGCCCCTACCTTCTAGCGGGAGTAGACGAGCAGTACTTC.

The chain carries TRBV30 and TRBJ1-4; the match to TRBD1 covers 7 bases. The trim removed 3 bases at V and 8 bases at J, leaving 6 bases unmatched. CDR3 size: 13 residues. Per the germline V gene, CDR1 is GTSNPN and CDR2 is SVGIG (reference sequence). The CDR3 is CAWRQGVGEKLFF. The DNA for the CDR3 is TGTGCCTGGAGGCAGGGGGTCGGCGAAAAACTGTTTTTT. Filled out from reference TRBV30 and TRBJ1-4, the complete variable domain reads SQTIHQWPATLVQPVGSPLSLECTVEGTSNPNLYWYRQAAGRGLQLLFYSVGIGQISSEVPQNLSASRPQDRQFILSSKKLLLSDSGFYLCAWRQGVGEKLFFGSGTQLSVL.

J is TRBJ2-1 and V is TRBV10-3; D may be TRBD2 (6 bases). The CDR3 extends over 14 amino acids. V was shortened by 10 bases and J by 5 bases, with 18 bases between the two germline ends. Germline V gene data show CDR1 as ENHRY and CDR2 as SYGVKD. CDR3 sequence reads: CATKQDPSDNEQFF. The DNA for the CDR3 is TGTGCCACGAAACAAGATCCTAGCGACAATGAGCAGTTCTTC.

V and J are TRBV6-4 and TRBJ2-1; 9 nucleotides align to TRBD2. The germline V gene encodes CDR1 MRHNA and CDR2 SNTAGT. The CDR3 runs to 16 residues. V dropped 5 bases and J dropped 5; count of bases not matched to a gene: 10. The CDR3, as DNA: TGTGCCAGCAGTTTGGGGGGGACTAGCTCACACAATGAGCAGTTCTTC. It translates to CASSLGGTSSHNEQFF.

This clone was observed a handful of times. CDR3 nucleotides: TGTGCCAGTAGTATGAGGGCTGTCGGTCCTCAGCCCCAGCATTTT. This codes for CASSMRAVGPQPQHF. The chain couples TRBV19 to TRBJ1-5; D is undetermined. The germline V and J ends were trimmed by 3 bases and 6 bases, with 15 bases remaining between them. The germline V gene has CDR1 LNHDA and CDR2 SQIVND (reference sequence). The CDR3 length is 15 residues. Together with reference TRBV19 and TRBJ1-5, the CDR3 gives the full variable domain: DGGITQSPKYLFRKEGQNVTLSCEQNLNHDAMYWYRQDPGQGLRLIYYSQIVNDFQKGDIAEGYSVSREKKESFPLTVTSAQKNPTAFYLCASSMRAVGPQPQHFGDGTRLSIL.

As DNA, the CDR3 is TGTGCCTGTTCAATCTACCCCTCGAACACCGGGGAGCTGTTTTTT. This translates into CACSIYPSNTGELFF. The rearrangement links TRBV30 to TRBJ2-2; D remains unclear. The CDR3 is made up of 15 amino acids. Germline CDR1 and CDR2: GTSNPN and SVGIG (reference sequence). The ends were cut back, 6 bases at V and 0 bases at J, with 14 bases in the middle.

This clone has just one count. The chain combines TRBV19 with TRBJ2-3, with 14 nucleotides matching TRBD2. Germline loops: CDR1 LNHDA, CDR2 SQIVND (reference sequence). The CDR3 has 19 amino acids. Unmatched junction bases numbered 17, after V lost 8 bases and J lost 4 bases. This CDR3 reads CASGRGLAGGGVFADTQYF. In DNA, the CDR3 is TGTGCCAGTGGTAGAGGACTAGCGGGGGGCGGCGTATTCGCAGATACGCAGTATTTT.

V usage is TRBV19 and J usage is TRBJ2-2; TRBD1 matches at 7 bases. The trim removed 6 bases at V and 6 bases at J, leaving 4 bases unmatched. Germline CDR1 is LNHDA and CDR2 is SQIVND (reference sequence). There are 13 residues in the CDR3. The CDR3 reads CASSDRAAGELFF. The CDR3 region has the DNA TGTGCCAGTAGCGACAGGGCAGCCGGGGAGCTGTTTTTT.